A selection of T cell receptor beta chains follows, all from one sample in a study of CD4+ T cells in melanoma. The assay was immunoSEQ multiplex PCR, and TCRdb's table has in-frame clones only and misses some. The repertoire consists of some 110,000 clones, with about 92% occurring once and the leading ten covering 2.5% to 3.5%. Sequenced: peripheral blood. These receptors were taken from a human donor with melanoma. Each CDR3 is given with its conserved first and last residue. Fields, in order: D gene, J gene, clone size, V gene, CDR3 DNA, CDR3 protein. D genes are given only for firm matches. Clone size, where shown, is once, few, many, or a class for clones that have expanded.

TRBD1 TRBJ2-7 . TRBV10-3 TGTGCCACCAACGGGCCGGGACAGGGTACCCCCGAGCAGTACTTC CATNGPGQGTPEQYF
TRBD1 TRBJ1-2 . TRBV28 TGTGCACACCGAAGACAGGGGGCGGCCTATGGCTACACCTTC CAHRRQGAAYGYTF
TRBD1 TRBJ1-2 . TRBV7-9 TGTGCCAGCAGAACCCGGACAGGGGAGACCTATGGCTACACCTTC CASRTRTGETYGYTF
. TRBJ2-1 . TRBV7-2 TGTGCCAGCAGCTCGGATTTCGTGGGCAATGAGCAGTTCTTC CASSSDFVGNEQFF
. TRBJ2-3 once TRBV28 TGTGCCAGCATCTTTGGTGCAGGGCCGAGAGATACGCAGTATTTT CASIFGAGPRDTQYF
TRBD2 TRBJ2-2 . TRBV4-3 TGCGCCAGCAGCCAAACCCTGGGCCTTGGACTAGGGTCTTTAGCCGGGGAGCTGTTTTTT CASSQTLGLGLGSLAGELFF
TRBD2 TRBJ2-3 . TRBV7-2 TGTGCCAGCAGCCTGACTAGCGGGAGTCCAGATACGCAGTATTTT CASSLTSGSPDTQYF
. TRBJ1-5 . TRBV30 TGTGCCTGGAGTGTACGGGGGTATAGCAATCAGCCCCAGCATTTT CAWSVRGYSNQPQHF
. TRBJ2-5 once TRBV5-1 TGCGCCAGCAGGGACACCTTAAGCCAAGAGACCCAGTACTTC CASRDTLSQETQYF
. TRBJ1-1 . TRBV7-3 TGTGCCAGCAGCTTAATTGGTGAAGCTTTCTTT CASSLIGEAFF
TRBD2 TRBJ2-3 few TRBV9 TGTGCCAGCAGCGTAGAACCTAGCGGGAGTCACAGACAGGCAGATACGCAGTATTTT CASSVEPSGSHRQADTQYF
. TRBJ2-2 . TRBV6-1 TGTGCCAGCAATGGGGCCCGGTACACCGGGGAGCTGTTTTTT CASNGARYTGELFF
TRBD2 TRBJ2-7 . TRBV11-3 TGTGCCAGCAGAGCGGGACTAGCGGGGGGCGAGCAGTACTTC CASRAGLAGGEQYF
. TRBJ1-2 . TRBV27 TGTGCCAGCAGCGGTCAGGGAAGTGGTGGCTACACCTTC CASSGQGSGGYTF
TRBD2 TRBJ2-1 once TRBV29-1 TGCAGCGTTGAGGGACTAGCGGGTCACAATGAGCAGTTCTTC CSVEGLAGHNEQFF
TRBD2 TRBJ2-5 . TRBV5-1 TGCGCCAGCAGCCACAGACTAGCGGGGGGGATTGGAGAGACCCAGTACTTC CASSHRLAGGIGETQYF
. TRBJ2-3 . TRBV5-1 TGCGCCAGCAGCTACCAGACGGCCTCCACAGATACGCAGTATTTT CASSYQTASTDTQYF
. TRBJ1-2 . TRBV7-9 TGTGCCAGCAGCTCCACAGTGGTGGGGCGTTTAGTCTACACCTTC CASSSTVVGRLVYTF
. TRBJ2-1 . TRBV5-6 TGTGCCAGCAGCTTCTGGACACCTGAGCAGTTCTTC CASSFWTPEQFF
TRBD1 TRBJ2-7 . TRBV19 TGTGCCAGCAAGCCGGGACAGGGTGTTCGCGAGCAGTACTTC CASKPGQGVREQYF
. TRBJ2-3 . TRBV28 TGTGCCAGCGATCGGTCGGGGAGGTGGGATACGCAGTATTTT CASDRSGRWDTQYF
TRBD2 TRBJ2-3 . TRBV28 TGTGCCAGCAATCCCGCGGGGGGGGTCACAGATACGCAGTATTTT CASNPAGGVTDTQYF
. TRBJ1-3 . TRBV7-8 TGTGCCAGCAGCTCCTGGAGGGCTGCCGCTCGCTCTGGAAACACCATATATTTT CASSSWRAAARSGNTIYF
. TRBJ2-7 once TRBV10-3 TGTGCCACCAACGGGGTTTGGACCCGGGACGAGCAGTACTTC CATNGVWTRDEQYF
TRBD1 TRBJ2-1 once TRBV7-3 TGTGCCAGCAGCCCGGGACAGCGGCACAGTGAGCAGTTCTTC CASSPGQRHSEQFF
. TRBJ2-7 . TRBV18 TGTGCCAGCTCACCGAATGCGGGCGAGCAGTACTTC CASSPNAGEQYF
. TRBJ1-4 . TRBV27 TGTGCCAGCAGCCAAGCGGGTCAGGCTAATGAAAAACTGTTTTTT CASSQAGQANEKLFF
. TRBJ1-6 . TRBV6-5 TGTGCCAGCAGTTACGGGGGCTTATATTCACCCCTCCACTTT CASSYGGLYSPLHF
TRBD1 TRBJ1-6 . TRBV7-9 TGTGCCAGCAGCTTATCAGGGGGAGCCCCCCCCCTCCACTTT CASSLSGGAPPLHF